This paragraph covers one T cell receptor beta chain sequence. Blood was sampled at baseline, cycle 4 day 1, and cycle 7 day 1. This sample was included in a study of OX40 agonist ivuxolimab in advanced cancers. Study details: The drug used for patients, ivuxolimab, was an agonistic anti-OX40 (CD134) antibody. Head and neck, renal cell, melanoma or hepatocellular carcinoma were the cancers that dose-escalation patients had. Eligibility admitted prior anti-PD-1, anti-PD-L1 or anti-CTLA-4 therapy; 35% to 40% had some.

The assay was immunoSEQ multiplex PCR, and TCRdb's table has in-frame clones only and misses some. In the table there are under 20,000 clones, approximately 85% of which are singletons. The origin of this receptor is an adult with an advanced solid tumor such as melanoma, head and neck, liver or kidney cancer. Material: CD4+ or CD8+ T cells sorted from blood, obtained in a trial of the OX40 agonist ivuxolimab.

Here the CDR3 reads CASSVGLPNYEQYF. CDR3 nucleotides: TGTGCCAGCAGCGTAGGCCTGCCAAACTACGAGCAGTACTTC. The chain couples TRBV9 to TRBJ2-7; D unclear. Trimming shortened V by 0 bases and J by 3 bases, and 10 bases separated the two germline ends. CDR3 length: 14 residues. In germline, CDR1 is SGDLS, CDR2 YYNGEE.